This TCR beta chain was documented in a study of response to subunit inactivated influenza vaccine. Study conclusions and caveats: Authors suggested each seasonal flu vaccination may recruit only limited numbers of new T cells.

This clonotype came up a few times. The antigen remains unidentified. One entry per CDR3 protein, called by TCRdb with MiXCR from the RT-PCR reads. The sample lists some 600,000 distinct CDR3 sequences, 11% to 15% occurring once. The ends were cut back, 4 bases at V and 5 bases at J, with 9 bases in the middle. The CDR3 extends over 11 amino acids. Germline V gene sequence: CDR1 SQVTM, CDR2 ANQGSEA. The clonotype was recovered from a man between 50 and 59 years old who received an inactivated influenza vaccine. The chain couples TRBV29-1 to TRBJ2-7; D is ambiguous. The starting material was PBMCs from blood, obtained 14 to 15 days before vaccination. CDR3 bases: TGCAGCGTTGGGTTTTCCGACGAGCAGTACTTC. Translation gives CSVGFSDEQYF.